This is a list of T cell receptor beta chains from one sample in a study of Graves' ophthalmopathy and Graves' hyperthyroidism. Via MiXCR, TCRdb re-called the multiplex PCR reads, giving one row per CDR3 protein. The table includes around 590,000 distinct CDR3 sequences, 39% detected once. Sequencing used peripheral blood or thyroid tissue (not recorded which). The receptors derive from an adult man with Graves' hyperthyroidism. Each CDR3 is given with its conserved first and last residue. A D gene is named only where the DNA matches it firmly. Clone size is given for some rows only: seen once, a few or many times, or a class if the clone is expanded.

CDR3nt	CDR3aa	abundance	d_gene	len	v_gene	j_gene
TGTGCCAGCAGCTTACCGGGACGGAAGAACACTGAAGCTTTCTTT	CASSLPGRKNTEAFF	many	.	15	TRBV5-8	TRBJ1-1
TGTGCCAGCAGTTACCCAGACCATTCGCCCCTCCACTTT	CASSYPDHSPLHF	.	.	13	TRBV6-5	TRBJ1-6
TGCAGTGCTAGGCTGGGAGGGCGGGGCGCCGCTGGGGCCAACGTCCTGACTTTC	CSARLGGRGAAGANVLTF	.	TRBD2	18	TRBV20-1	TRBJ2-6
TGCAGCGTTGCCTTCGGGCTCGGAAATCAGCCCCAGCATTTT	CSVAFGLGNQPQHF	many	.	14	TRBV29-1	TRBJ1-5
TGTGCCAGTAGTGCCCCTCCGGGAGGAGGCAAGGCCGGGGAGCTGTTTTTT	CASSAPPGGGKAGELFF	.	TRBD2	17	TRBV19	TRBJ2-2
TGTGCCAGCAGCAGAACAGGGCGGGGCACAGATACGCAGTATTTT	CASSRTGRGTDTQYF	.	.	15	TRBV7-8	TRBJ2-3
TGTGCCAGCAGTGGCGGACTAGCGGGAGACGAGCAGTACTTC	CASSGGLAGDEQYF	many	TRBD2	14	TRBV2	TRBJ2-7
TGCAGTGCTAGAGATAGGGGGGGCCGGCAAAATTCACCCCTCCACTTT	CSARDRGGRQNSPLHF	.	.	16	TRBV20-1	TRBJ1-6
TGCGCCAGCAGCCTTGGCTCCCCCGGGGCTGAAAAACTGTTTTTT	CASSLGSPGAEKLFF	.	.	15	TRBV4-1	TRBJ1-4
TGTGCCAGCAGGGGGACCGGGACTAGGGTCTACGAGCAGTACTTC	CASRGTGTRVYEQYF	many	TRBD2	15	TRBV28	TRBJ2-7
TGTGCCAGCAGCCCAGGACAGGGATGGGGCTACACCTTC	CASSPGQGWGYTF	few	TRBD1	13	TRBV7-6	TRBJ1-2
TGTGCCAGCAGCCAGAGCGGGGGGCGCTACACCGGGGAGCTGTTTTTT	CASSQSGGRYTGELFF	.	TRBD2	16	TRBV7-3	TRBJ2-2
TGTGCCAGCAGCCTTCGGGGCGGGGGGAGCACTGAAGCTTTCTTT	CASSLRGGGSTEAFF	.	.	15	TRBV4-2	TRBJ1-1
TGCACCGTTGGGGGGGCAGCAGACAACTATGGCTACACCTTC	CTVGGAADNYGYTF	many	.	14	TRBV29-1	TRBJ1-2
TGTGCCAGTATGGGACCGCGGACGAGCTCTGGAAACACCATATATTTT	CASMGPRTSSGNTIYF	.	.	16	TRBV19	TRBJ1-3
TGTGCCAGCAGCCCCGGGGGGGGGGAAGTTAACACTGAAGCTTTCTTT	CASSPGGGEVNTEAFF	.	.	16	TRBV5-4	TRBJ1-1
TGTGCCAGCAGCTTCAGGACAGGGCCTTCCTACGAGCAGTACTTC	CASSFRTGPSYEQYF	.	TRBD1	15	TRBV7-3	TRBJ2-7
TGCAGTGCTATCGTGACACTAGATCAGCCCCAGCATTTT	CSAIVTLDQPQHF	.	.	13	TRBV20-1	TRBJ1-5
TGCGCCAGCAGCCAAGGTAAAGCCCTGCCGAACACTGAAGCTTTCTTT	CASSQGKALPNTEAFF	many	.	16	TRBV4-1	TRBJ1-1
TGTGCCAGCAGCTACCGGACAGGGGGCTACAATGAGCAGTTCTTC	CASSYRTGGYNEQFF	.	TRBD1	15	TRBV7-2	TRBJ2-1
TGTGCCAGCAGTGAGGGAAGCGGGGGGGCCAACGTCCTGACTTTC	CASSEGSGGANVLTF	.	.	15	TRBV2	TRBJ2-6
TGTGCCAGCAGTTACCTGGACAGGAGGGCCCTCCACTTT	CASSYLDRRALHF	.	TRBD1	13	TRBV6-5	TRBJ1-6
TGTGCCTCCTCGGAGGCAGGGACAGCTGGGGCCAACGTCCTGACTTTC	CASSEAGTAGANVLTF	.	TRBD1	16	TRBV27	TRBJ2-6
TGTGCCAGCAGTTTATCGGCAGGGGAGATCGGCGAGCGGTACTTC	CASSLSAGEIGERYF	.	.	15	TRBV12-5	TRBJ2-7
TGTGCCAGCAGTTCCGAAGGGAAGACTGAAGCTTTCTTT	CASSSEGKTEAFF	many	.	13	TRBV12-3/TRBV12-4	TRBJ1-1
TGTGCCAGCAGCGTAGCGGTAATGAGCACAGATACGCAGTATTTT	CASSVAVMSTDTQYF	few	.	15	TRBV9	TRBJ2-3
TGTGCCAGCAGCCTAAAAACAGGGTACGATGAGCAGTTCTTC	CASSLKTGYDEQFF	many	.	14	TRBV7-9	TRBJ2-1
TGCAGCGTGGCCAGCGGGACAGTAACGGGTGAGCAGTTCTTC	CSVASGTVTGEQFF	.	.	14	TRBV29-1	TRBJ2-1
TGTGCCTGGGCAACCGGGACGATGGGGTCACCCCTCCACTTT	CAWATGTMGSPLHF	few	.	14	TRBV30	TRBJ1-6
TGTGCCAGCAGTTTATCGAGGATAGCGAGTGCCTACGAGCAGTACTTC	CASSLSRIASAYEQYF	.	.	16	TRBV6-5	TRBJ2-7
TGTGCCAGCGGGGGGGACACCGCCTACGAGCAGTACTTC	CASGGDTAYEQYF	.	TRBD2	13	TRBV24-1	TRBJ2-7
TGCGCCAGCAGCTGGACGCCTGGGGAGGGGGTCACTGAAGCTTTCTTT	CASSWTPGEGVTEAFF	.	.	16	TRBV7-2	TRBJ1-1
TGTGCTAGTGGTTTGGAAGTAGTAGGCGACACTGAAGCTTTCTTT	CASGLEVVGDTEAFF	many	.	15	TRBV12-5	TRBJ1-1
TGTGCCAGCAGCTTGGGGTTGGGCAGTGACTATGGCTACACCTTC	CASSLGLGSDYGYTF	many	.	15	TRBV5-6	TRBJ1-2
TGTGCCCTGAGGGGGGGGGCGGCGGATGGCTACACCTTC	CALRGGAADGYTF	many	.	13	TRBV10-3	TRBJ1-2
TGCAGTGCTAGAGATGCGGCTTATACGCAGTATTTT	CSARDAAYTQYF	.	.	12	TRBV20-1	TRBJ2-3
TGCGCCAGCAGGGATGACGGGACAGGCGGCACTGAAGCTTTCTTT	CASRDDGTGGTEAFF	few	TRBD1	15	TRBV5-1	TRBJ1-1
TGTGCCAGCAAACAAGGGAGTTCTGGAAACACCATATATTTT	CASKQGSSGNTIYF	many	.	14	TRBV6-5	TRBJ1-3
TGTGCCAGCAGCTTAGTGATGGTGGGGACAGGAAACGGGGGGCTGTTTTTT	CASSLVMVGTGNGGLFF	few	TRBD1	17	TRBV7-2	TRBJ2-2
TGTTCCAGCAGCCCCCGTGCGGTCTCTGGAAACACCATATATTTT	CSSSPRAVSGNTIYF	.	.	15	TRBV11-2	TRBJ1-3
TGTGCCACCAGTGATTCCATATACAATGAGCAGTTCTTC	CATSDSIYNEQFF	.	.	13	TRBV24-1	TRBJ2-1
TGTGCCAGCAGCTTGGAGTGGGTCGGAAATCAGCCCCAGTACTTC	CASSLEWVGNQPQYF	.	.	15	TRBV5-5	TRBJ2-5
TGTGCCAGCAGTGCTAAGGGTCTTCCAAGCTCCTACGAGCAGTACTTC	CASSAKGLPSSYEQYF	.	.	16	TRBV7-9	TRBJ2-7
TGTGCCAGCAGCCTGCCCGGGACTAGCGTGAACACCGGGGAGCTGTTTTTT	CASSLPGTSVNTGELFF	few	TRBD2	17	TRBV3-1	TRBJ2-2
TGTGCCAGCAGCGTTGGAGCGGGGGGCTCTTCCTCCGAGCAGTACTTC	CASSVGAGGSSSEQYF	many	TRBD2	16	TRBV9	TRBJ2-7
TGCGCCAGCAGTGGGGTTTTGAACACTGAAGCTTTCTTT	CASSGVLNTEAFF	many	.	13	TRBV10-2	TRBJ1-1
TGTGCCAGCAGCTTCGCGGGAGCCTGGAATGAGCAGTTCTTC	CASSFAGAWNEQFF	.	TRBD2	14	TRBV7-9	TRBJ2-1
TGCAGCGTTGAAGGGCTAGCGGAGAACACCGGGGAGCTGTTTTTT	CSVEGLAENTGELFF	.	TRBD2	15	TRBV29-1	TRBJ2-2
TGTGCCAGCAGCCGACTAGCGGGGTTAGAGACCCAGTACTTC	CASSRLAGLETQYF	.	TRBD2	14	TRBV27	TRBJ2-5